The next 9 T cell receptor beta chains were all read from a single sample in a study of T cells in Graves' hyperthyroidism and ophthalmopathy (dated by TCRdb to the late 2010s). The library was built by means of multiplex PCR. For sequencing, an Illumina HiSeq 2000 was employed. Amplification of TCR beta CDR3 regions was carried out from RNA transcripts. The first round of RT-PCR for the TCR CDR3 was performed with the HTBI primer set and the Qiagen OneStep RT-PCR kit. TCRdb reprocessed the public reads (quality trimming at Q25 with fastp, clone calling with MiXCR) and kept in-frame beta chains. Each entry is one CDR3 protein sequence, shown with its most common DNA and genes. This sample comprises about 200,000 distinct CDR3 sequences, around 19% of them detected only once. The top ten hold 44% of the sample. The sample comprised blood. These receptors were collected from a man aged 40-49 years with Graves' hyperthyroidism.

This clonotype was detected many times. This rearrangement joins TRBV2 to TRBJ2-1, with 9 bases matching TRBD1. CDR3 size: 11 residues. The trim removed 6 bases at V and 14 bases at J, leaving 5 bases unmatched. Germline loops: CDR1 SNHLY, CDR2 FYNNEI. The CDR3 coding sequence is TGTGCCAGCAGGGGGGACAGGGCTGAGTTCTTC. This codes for CASRGDRAEFF.

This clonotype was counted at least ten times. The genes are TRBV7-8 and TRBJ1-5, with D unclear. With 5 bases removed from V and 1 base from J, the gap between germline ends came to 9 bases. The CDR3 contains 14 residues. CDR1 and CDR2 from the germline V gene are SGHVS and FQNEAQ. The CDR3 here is CASSRAGSNQPQHF. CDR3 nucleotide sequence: TGTGCCAGCAGCAGGGCGGGAAGCAATCAGCCCCAGCATTTT. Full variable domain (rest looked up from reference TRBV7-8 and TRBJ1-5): GAGVSQSPRYKVAKRGQDVALRCDPISGHVSLFWYQQALGQGPEFLTYFQNEAQLDKSGLPSDRFFAERPEGSVSTLKIQRTQQEDSAVYLCASSRAGSNQPQHFGDGTRLSIL.

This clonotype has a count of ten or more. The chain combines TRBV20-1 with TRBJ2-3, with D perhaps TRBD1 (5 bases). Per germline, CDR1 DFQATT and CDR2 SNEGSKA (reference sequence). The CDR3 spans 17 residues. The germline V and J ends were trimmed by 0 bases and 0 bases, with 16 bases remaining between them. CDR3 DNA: TGCAGTGCTAGAGATCTGGCGTCAGGGTCGAGCACAGATACGCAGTATTTT. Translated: CSARDLASGSSTDTQYF.

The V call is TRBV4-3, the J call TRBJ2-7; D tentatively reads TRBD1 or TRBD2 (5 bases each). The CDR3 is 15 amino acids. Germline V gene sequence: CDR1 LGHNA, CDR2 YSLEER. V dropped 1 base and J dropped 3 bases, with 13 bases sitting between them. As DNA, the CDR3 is TGCGCCAGCAGCCAAGGGGGACGCCTAGACTACGAGCAGTACTTC. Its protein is CASSQGGRLDYEQYF.

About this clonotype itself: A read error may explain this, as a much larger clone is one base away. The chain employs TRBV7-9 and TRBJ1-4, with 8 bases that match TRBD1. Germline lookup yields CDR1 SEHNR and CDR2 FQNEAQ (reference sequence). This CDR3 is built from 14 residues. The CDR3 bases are TGTGCCGGCAGCCGACAGGGGAGTGGAGAAAAACTGTTTTTT. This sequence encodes CAGSRQGSGEKLFF.

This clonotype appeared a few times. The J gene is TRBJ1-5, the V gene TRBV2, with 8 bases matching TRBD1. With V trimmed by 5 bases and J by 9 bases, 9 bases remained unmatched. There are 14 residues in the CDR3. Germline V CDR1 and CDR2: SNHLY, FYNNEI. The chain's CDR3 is CASSPDRGDRPQHF. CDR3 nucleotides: TGTGCCAGCAGTCCCGACAGGGGCGATCGGCCCCAGCATTTT. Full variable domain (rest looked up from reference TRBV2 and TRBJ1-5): EPEVTQTPSHQVTQMGQEVILRCVPISNHLYFYWYRQILGQKVEFLVSFYNNEISEKSEIFDDQFSVERPDGSNFTLKIRSTKLEDSAMYFCASSPDRGDRPQHFGDGTRLSIL.

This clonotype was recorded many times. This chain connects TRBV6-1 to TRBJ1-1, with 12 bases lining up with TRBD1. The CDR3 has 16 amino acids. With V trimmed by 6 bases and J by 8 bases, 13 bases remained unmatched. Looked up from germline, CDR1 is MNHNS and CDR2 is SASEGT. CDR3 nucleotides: TGTGCCAGCAGAAGGGTGTCCGGGACAGGGGGCGGAGAAGCTTTCTTT. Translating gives CASRRVSGTGGGEAFF.

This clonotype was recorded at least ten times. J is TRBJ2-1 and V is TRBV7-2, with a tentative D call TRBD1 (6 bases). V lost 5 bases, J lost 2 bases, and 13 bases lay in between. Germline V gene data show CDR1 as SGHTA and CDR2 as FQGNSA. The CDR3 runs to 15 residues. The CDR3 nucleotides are TGTGCCAGCAGCCCCTCGGGACAAACCTACAATGAGCAGTTCTTC. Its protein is CASSPSGQTYNEQFF.

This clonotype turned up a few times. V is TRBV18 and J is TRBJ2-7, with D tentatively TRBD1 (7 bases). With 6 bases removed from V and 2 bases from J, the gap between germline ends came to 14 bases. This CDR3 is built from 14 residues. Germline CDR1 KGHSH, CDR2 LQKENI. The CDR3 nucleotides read TGTGCCAGCTCGGAGGGGGACAGCCCCTACGAGCAGTACTTC. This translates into CASSEGDSPYEQYF.